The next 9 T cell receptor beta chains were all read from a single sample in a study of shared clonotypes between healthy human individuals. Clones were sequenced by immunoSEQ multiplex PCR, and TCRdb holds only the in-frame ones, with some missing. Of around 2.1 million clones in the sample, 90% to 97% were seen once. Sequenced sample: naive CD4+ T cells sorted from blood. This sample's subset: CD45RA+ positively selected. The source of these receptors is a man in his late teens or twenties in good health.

The CDR3 DNA is TGTGCCAGCAGTGAAAGCGGCAGGGCTCACGAGCAGTACTTC. It is translated as CASSESGRAHEQYF. This chain joins TRBV6-1 and TRBJ2-7; tentatively, D is TRBD1 or TRBD2 (5 bases each). The CDR3 is 14 amino acids. Germline CDR1 and CDR2: MNHNS and SASEGT. V was trimmed by 2 bases and J by 5 bases, leaving 13 bases between them.

The CDR3 DNA sequence: TGCGCCAGCAGCCAAGGGGCAGGTTTCAATGAGCAGTTCTTC. Protein: CASSQGAGFNEQFF. The J gene is TRBJ2-1, the V gene TRBV4-1, with no clear D. Trimming removed 1 base from V and 6 bases from J, with 10 bases in between. The CDR3 has 14 amino acids. Germline CDR1 reads MGHRA; CDR2 reads YSYEKL.

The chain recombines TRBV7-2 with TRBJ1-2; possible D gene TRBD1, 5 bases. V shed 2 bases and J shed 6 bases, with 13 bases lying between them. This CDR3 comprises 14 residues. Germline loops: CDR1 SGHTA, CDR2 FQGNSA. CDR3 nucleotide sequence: TGTGCCAGCAGCTTACAGGGATATGGGGATGGCTACACCTTC. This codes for CASSLQGYGDGYTF.

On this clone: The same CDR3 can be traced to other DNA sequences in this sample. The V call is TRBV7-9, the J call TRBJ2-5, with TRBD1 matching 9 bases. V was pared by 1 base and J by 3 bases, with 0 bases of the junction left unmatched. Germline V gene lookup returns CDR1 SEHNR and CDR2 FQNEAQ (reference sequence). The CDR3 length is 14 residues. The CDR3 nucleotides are TGTGCCAGCAGCTTAGGGACAGGGGAAGAGACCCAGTACTTC. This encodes CASSLGTGEETQYF.

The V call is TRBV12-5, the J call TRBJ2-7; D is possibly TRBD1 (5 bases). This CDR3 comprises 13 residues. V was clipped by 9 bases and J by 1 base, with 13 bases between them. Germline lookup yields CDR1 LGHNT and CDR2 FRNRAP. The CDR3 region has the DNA TGTGCTAGCCTGGCGGACAAGTCCTACGAGCAGTACTTC. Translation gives CASLADKSYEQYF.

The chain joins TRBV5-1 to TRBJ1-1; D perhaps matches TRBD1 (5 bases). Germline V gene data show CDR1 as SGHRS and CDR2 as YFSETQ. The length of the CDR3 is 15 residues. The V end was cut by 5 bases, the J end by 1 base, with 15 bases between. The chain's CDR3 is CASSSDQGPNTEAFF. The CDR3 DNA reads TGCGCCAGCAGTTCAGATCAGGGTCCGAACACTGAAGCTTTCTTT.

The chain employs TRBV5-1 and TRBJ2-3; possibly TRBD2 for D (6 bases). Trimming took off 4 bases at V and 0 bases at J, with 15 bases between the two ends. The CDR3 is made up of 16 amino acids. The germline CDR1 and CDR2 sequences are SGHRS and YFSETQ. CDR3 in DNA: TGCGCCAGCAGCCCCACAGCGGGCTCCAGCACAGATACGCAGTATTTT. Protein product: CASSPTAGSSTDTQYF.

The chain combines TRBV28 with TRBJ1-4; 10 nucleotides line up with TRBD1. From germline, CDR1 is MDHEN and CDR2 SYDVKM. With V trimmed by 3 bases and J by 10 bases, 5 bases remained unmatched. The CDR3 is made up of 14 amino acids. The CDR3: CASSFGTGVGKLFF. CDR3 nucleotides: TGTGCCAGCAGTTTTGGGACAGGGGTGGGAAAACTGTTTTTT.

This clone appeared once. The CDR3 coding sequence is TGCGCCAGCAGTGAGACAGGGGGTATAGTCTACGAGCAGTACTTC. This gives the protein CASSETGGIVYEQYF. This chain joins TRBV10-2 and TRBJ2-7; the match to TRBD1 covers 8 bases. Germline CDR1 and CDR2: WSHSY and SAAADI. After removal of 2 bases from V and 3 bases from J, the junction contained 6 bases not matched to a gene. There are 15 residues in the CDR3.